This TCR beta chain originates from a study of T cell responses to AZD1222 COVID-19 vaccine. Only in-frame clones appear in the TCRdb table, and some are missing; sequencing was by immunoSEQ multiplex PCR. Of 110,000 or so clones detected, just under 90% appear once; the ten largest clones hold more than 10%. Germline CDR1 is SGHTA and CDR2 is FQGNSA. Between the trimmed V and J ends, which lost 1 base and 8 bases, there was a span of 14 bases. The CDR3 is 14 residues long. Overall study findings and caveats: After two AZD1222 doses, spike-specific TCR breadth and depth rose versus day 0. Clonal diversity may have been underestimated in mostly white British donors. CD4 TCRs covered the whole spike, strongest at regions 160-218 and 743-854.

On this clone: The antigen remains unidentified.

This clonotype originated in an adult in good health. The material was peripheral blood, obtained on day 0 of AZD1222 vaccination. V is TRBV7-2 and J is TRBJ2-5, with D tentatively TRBD1 (5 bases). In DNA form, the CDR3 reads TGTGCCAGCAGCTTAGAGTTTTCTCAGGGTACCCAGTACTTC. This codes for CASSLEFSQGTQYF.